These T cell receptor beta chains were read from a single sample in a study of human T cells and chemical hapten exposure. TCRdb analysed the RACE reads with MiXCR anew, one entry per CDR3 protein. In the table there are 300,000 to 450,000 distinct CDR3 sequences, about 5% of which are singletons. The starting material was whole blood, obtained in connection with sensitization to the hapten diphenylcyclopropenone (DPC). All receptors come from a woman aged 18-30 years with alopecia areata. Some clones in this sample may be carry-over from other donors' samples. Both conserved end residues are part of each CDR3. D genes are given only for firm matches. Expanded clones are given a class, and other clones once, few, many or no size at all.

V,J,D,size,CDR3,DNA
TRBV29-1,TRBJ1-2,TRBD1,few,CSVRTGGAYGYTF,TGCAGCGTGCGGACAGGGGGCGCGTATGGCTACACCTTC
TRBV7-9,TRBJ1-1,TRBD1,-,CASSLVQQGRAFF,TGTGCCAGCAGCTTGGTGCAACAGGGGCGAGCTTTCTTT
TRBV19,TRBJ1-5,TRBD1,many,CASSDLRGYTTNQPQHF,TGTGCCAGTAGTGACCTCAGGGGGTATACAACAAATCAGCCCCAGCATTTT
TRBV5-6,TRBJ1-6,-,few,CASSLGDGTLHF,TGTGCCAGCAGCCTAGGGGACGGAACCCTCCACTTT
TRBV6-2/TRBV6-3,TRBJ2-5,TRBD2,many,CASSKRGEEETQYF,TGTGCCAGCAGTAAGCGGGGGGAAGAAGAGACCCAGTACTTC
TRBV28,TRBJ1-6,-,-,CASRSERALDSPLHF,TGTGCCAGCAGGTCAGAGAGGGCTCTCGATTCACCCCTCCACTTT
TRBV5-1,TRBJ2-3,TRBD2,few,CASSRGGPATDTQYF,TGCGCCAGCAGTCGGGGGGGGCCCGCGACAGATACGCAGTATTTT
TRBV7-2,TRBJ2-7,TRBD2,-,CASSLSGGNYEQYF,TGTGCCAGCAGCCTTAGCGGGGGGAACTACGAGCAGTACTTC
TRBV5-5,TRBJ2-3,TRBD2,few,CASRLIPSGGADTQYF,TGTGCCAGCAGACTTATTCCGAGCGGGGGGGCAGATACGCAGTATTTT
TRBV5-1,TRBJ2-6,TRBD1,few,CASTNRGPSGANVLTF,TGCGCCAGCACCAACAGGGGCCCCTCTGGGGCCAACGTCCTGACTTTC
TRBV4-1,TRBJ2-1,-,many,CASSQDLGNEQFF,TGCGCCAGCAGCCAAGATCTTGGGAATGAGCAGTTCTTC
TRBV29-1,TRBJ1-3,-,many,CSVESGNTIYF,TGCAGCGTTGAATCTGGAAACACCATATATTTT
TRBV6-2/TRBV6-3,TRBJ2-7,TRBD1,-,CASSYSGQVLNEQYF,TGTGCCAGCAGTTACTCGGGACAGGTCTTGAACGAGCAGTACTTC
TRBV18,TRBJ2-5,-,-,CASSPTLTGAGKDQYF,TGTGCCAGCTCACCAACGCTCACGGGGGCTGGGAAAGACCAGTACTTC
TRBV5-1,TRBJ2-3,TRBD1,few,CASSSLTGVITDTQYF,TGCGCCAGCAGCTCTTTGACAGGGGTTATCACAGATACGCAGTATTTT
TRBV27,TRBJ2-6,-,few,CASSPWPSGANVLTF,TGTGCCAGCAGTCCCTGGCCCTCTGGGGCCAACGTCCTGACTTTC